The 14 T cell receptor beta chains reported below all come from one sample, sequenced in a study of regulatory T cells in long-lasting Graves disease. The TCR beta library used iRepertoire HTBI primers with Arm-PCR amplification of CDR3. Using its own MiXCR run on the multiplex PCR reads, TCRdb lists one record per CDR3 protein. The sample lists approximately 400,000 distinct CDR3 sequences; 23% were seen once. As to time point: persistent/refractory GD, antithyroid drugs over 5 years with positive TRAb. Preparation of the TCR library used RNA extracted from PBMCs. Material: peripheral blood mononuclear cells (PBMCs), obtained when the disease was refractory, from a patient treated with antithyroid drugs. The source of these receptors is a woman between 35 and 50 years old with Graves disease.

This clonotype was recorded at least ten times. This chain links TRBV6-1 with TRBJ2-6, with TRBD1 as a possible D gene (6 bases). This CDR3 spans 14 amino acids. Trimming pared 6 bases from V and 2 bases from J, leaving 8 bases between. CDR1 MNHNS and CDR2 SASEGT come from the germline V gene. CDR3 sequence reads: CASSTGTGANVLTF. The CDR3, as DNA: TGTGCCAGCAGCACAGGGACTGGGGCCAACGTCCTGACTTTC.

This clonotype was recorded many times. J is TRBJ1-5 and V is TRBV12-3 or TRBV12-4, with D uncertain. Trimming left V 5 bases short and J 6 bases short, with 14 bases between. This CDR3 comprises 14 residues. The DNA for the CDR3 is TGTGCCAGCAGTCTGGGCCAACAAGGTCAGCCCCAGCATTTT. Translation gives CASSLGQQGQPQHF.

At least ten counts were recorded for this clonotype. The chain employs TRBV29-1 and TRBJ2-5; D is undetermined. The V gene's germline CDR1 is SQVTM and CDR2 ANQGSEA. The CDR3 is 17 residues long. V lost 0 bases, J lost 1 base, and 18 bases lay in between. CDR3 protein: CSVEDIRSRSFQETQYF. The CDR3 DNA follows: TGCAGCGTTGAAGATATCCGCAGTAGAAGTTTCCAAGAGACCCAGTACTTC. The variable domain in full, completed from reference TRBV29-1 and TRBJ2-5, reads SAVISQKPSRDICQRGTSLTIQCQVDSQVTMMFWYRQQPGQSLTLIATANQGSEATYESGFVIDKFPISRPNLTFSTLTVSNMSPEDSSIYLCSVEDIRSRSFQETQYFGPGTRLLVL.

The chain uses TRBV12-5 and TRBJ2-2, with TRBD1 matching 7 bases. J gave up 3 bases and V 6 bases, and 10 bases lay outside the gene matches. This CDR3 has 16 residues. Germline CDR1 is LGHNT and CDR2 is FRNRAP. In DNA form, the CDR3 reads TGTGCTAGTGGCTCAAATGACAGGGTGGACACCGGGGAGCTGTTTTTT. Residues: CASGSNDRVDTGELFF.

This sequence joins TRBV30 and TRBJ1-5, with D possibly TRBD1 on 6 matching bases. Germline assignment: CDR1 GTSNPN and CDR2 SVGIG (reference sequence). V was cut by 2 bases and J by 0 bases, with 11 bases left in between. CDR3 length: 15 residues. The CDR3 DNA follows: TGTGCCTGGAGTACCGGGACAAATAGCAATCAGCCCCAGCATTTT. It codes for CAWSTGTNSNQPQHF.

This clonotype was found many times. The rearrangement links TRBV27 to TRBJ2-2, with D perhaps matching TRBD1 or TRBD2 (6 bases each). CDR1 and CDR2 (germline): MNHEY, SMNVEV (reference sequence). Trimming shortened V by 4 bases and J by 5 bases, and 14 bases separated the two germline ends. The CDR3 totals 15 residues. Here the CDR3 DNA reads TGTGCCAGCAGTTCCTTTGGGGGGCTAACCGGGGAGCTGTTTTTT. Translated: CASSSFGGLTGELFF.

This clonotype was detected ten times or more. CDR3 DNA: TGCAGTGCTAGAGAAGGAGGTCAGCCCCAGCATTTT. Translation gives CSAREGGQPQHF. The chain recombines TRBV20-1 with TRBJ1-5; no clear D. The germline gives CDR1 DFQATT, CDR2 SNEGSKA (reference sequence). The length of the CDR3 is 12 residues. Trimming stripped 0 bases from V and 6 bases from J, with 6 bases between.

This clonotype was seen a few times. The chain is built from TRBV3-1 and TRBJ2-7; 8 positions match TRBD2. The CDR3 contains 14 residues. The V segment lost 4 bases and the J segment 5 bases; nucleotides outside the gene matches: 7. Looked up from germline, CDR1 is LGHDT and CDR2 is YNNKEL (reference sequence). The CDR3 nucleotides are TGTGCCAGCAGCCCAACAGGACTAGCTGACGAGCAGTACTTC. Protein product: CASSPTGLADEQYF.

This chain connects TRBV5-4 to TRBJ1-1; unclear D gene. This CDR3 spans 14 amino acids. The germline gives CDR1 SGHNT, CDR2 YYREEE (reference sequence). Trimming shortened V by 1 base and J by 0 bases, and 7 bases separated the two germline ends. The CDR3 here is CASSLSGLNTEAFF. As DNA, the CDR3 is TGTGCCAGCAGCTTGTCAGGCCTGAACACTGAAGCTTTCTTT.

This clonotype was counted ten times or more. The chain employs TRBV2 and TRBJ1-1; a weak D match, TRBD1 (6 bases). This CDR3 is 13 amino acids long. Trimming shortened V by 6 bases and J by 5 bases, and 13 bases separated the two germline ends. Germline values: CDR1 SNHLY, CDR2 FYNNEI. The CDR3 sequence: CASRYRVYTEAFF. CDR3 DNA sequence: TGTGCCAGCAGATACAGGGTGTATACTGAAGCTTTCTTT. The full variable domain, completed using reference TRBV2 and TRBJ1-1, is EPEVTQTPSHQVTQMGQEVILRCVPISNHLYFYWYRQILGQKVEFLVSFYNNEISEKSEIFDDQFSVERPDGSNFTLKIRSTKLEDSAMYFCASRYRVYTEAFFGQGTRLTVV.

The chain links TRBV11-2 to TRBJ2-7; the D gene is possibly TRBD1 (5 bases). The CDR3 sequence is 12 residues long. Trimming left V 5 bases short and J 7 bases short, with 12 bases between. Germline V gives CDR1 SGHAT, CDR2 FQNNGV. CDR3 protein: CASSAGLEEQYF. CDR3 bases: TGTGCCAGCAGCGCAGGGTTAGAGGAGCAGTACTTC.

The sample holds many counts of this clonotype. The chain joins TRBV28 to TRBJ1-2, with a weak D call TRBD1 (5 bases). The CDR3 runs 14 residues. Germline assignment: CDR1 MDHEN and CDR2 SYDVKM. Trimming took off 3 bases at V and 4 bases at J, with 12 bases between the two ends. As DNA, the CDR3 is TGTGCCAGCAGTTTTGGCACAGGTCGCTATGGCTACACCTTC. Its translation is CASSFGTGRYGYTF.

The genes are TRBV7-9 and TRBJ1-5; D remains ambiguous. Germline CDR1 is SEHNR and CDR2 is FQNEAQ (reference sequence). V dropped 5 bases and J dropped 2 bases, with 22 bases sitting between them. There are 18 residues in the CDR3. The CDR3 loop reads CASSPEPAGGDGNQPQHF. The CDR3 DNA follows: TGTGCCAGCAGCCCCGAACCGGCAGGCGGGGATGGCAATCAGCCCCAGCATTTT.

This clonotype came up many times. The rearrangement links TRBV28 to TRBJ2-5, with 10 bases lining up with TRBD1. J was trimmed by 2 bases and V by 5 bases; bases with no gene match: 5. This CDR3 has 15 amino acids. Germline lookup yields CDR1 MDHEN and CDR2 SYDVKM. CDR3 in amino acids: CASSTTGQGQETQYF. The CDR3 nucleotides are TGTGCCAGCAGTACCACGGGACAGGGGCAAGAGACCCAGTACTTC.